The 20 T cell receptor beta chains below were found in one sample sequenced in a study of blood T cells in healthy people across ages. Primers used in a second PCR of roughly 7 to 12 cycles were a sample-barcoded 5' primer and a J-beta primer mix. TCRdb re-derived calls from the 5' RACE reads in MiXCR, one entry per CDR3 protein. The data contain 1.5 million or so distinct CDR3 sequences, roughly 40% of them singletons. What was sequenced was blood. Source of these receptors: a woman aged 18-35 years in good health.

The J gene is TRBJ2-5, the V gene TRBV29-1; 9 bases line up with TRBD1. Germline CDR1 is SQVTM and CDR2 is ANQGSEA. The J segment lost 11 bases and the V segment lost 7 bases, leaving 11 bases of the junction unmatched. CDR3 length equals 12 residues. Here the CDR3 reads CSAGTGNNEQYF. As DNA, the CDR3 is TGCAGCGCCGGGACAGGGAACAATGAGCAGTACTTC.

The rearrangement joins TRBV7-2 to TRBJ2-1, with D perhaps matching TRBD2 (5 bases). The CDR3 runs 15 residues. The ends were cut back, 5 bases at V and 8 bases at J, with 19 bases in the middle. CDR1 is SGHTA and CDR2 is FQGNSA in the germline V gene. The DNA for the CDR3 is TGTGCCAGCAGCGTGACACTAGGACCATGGGATGAGCAGTTCTTC. Amino acids: CASSVTLGPWDEQFF.

The V call is TRBV7-2, the J call TRBJ2-5; D is unclear. This CDR3 contains 16 residues. Germline V gene sequence: CDR1 SGHTA, CDR2 FQGNSA. With 5 bases removed from V and 0 bases from J, the gap between germline ends came to 16 bases. DNA for the CDR3: TGTGCCAGCAGCGCCAAGAGGAAAGGGTACCAAGAGACCCAGTACTTC. Translated, it gives CASSAKRKGYQETQYF.

The chain uses TRBV20-1 and TRBJ1-5; 10 bases map to TRBD1. This CDR3 is 15 amino acids long. CDR1 DFQATT and CDR2 SNEGSKA come from the germline V gene (reference sequence). After removal of 2 bases from V and 2 bases from J, the junction contained 3 bases not matched to a gene. CDR3 residues: CSARFGQGGNQPQHF. CDR3 nucleotide sequence: TGCAGTGCTAGATTCGGACAGGGGGGCAATCAGCCCCAGCATTTT.

This clonotype was counted only a few times. The DNA of the CDR3 is TGTGCCAGCAGTAGCGGGGGGCTAAACACCGGGGAGCTGTTTTTT. As protein: CASSSGGLNTGELFF. V usage is TRBV6-2 or TRBV6-3 and J usage is TRBJ2-2, with 9 nucleotides matching TRBD2. The CDR3 totals 15 residues. In germline, CDR1 is MNHEY, CDR2 SVGEGT. V shed 5 bases and J 2 bases; nucleotides not matched to a gene: 3.

This clonotype was observed at least ten times. The chain uses TRBV29-1 and TRBJ2-3; D possibly corresponds to TRBD1 (5 bases). Germline V gives CDR1 SQVTM, CDR2 ANQGSEA. This CDR3 is built from 12 residues. V lost 4 bases and J 3 bases, leaving 8 bases between the germline ends. The CDR3 here is CSVVRGTDTQYF. The CDR3 region has the DNA TGCAGCGTTGTTAGGGGAACAGATACGCAGTATTTT.

This chain links TRBV28 with TRBJ2-7, with 9 positions matching TRBD2. The CDR3 loop spans 15 amino acids. Germline-derived CDR1 and CDR2 are MDHEN and SYDVKM. Trimming at V came to 5 bases and at J to 0 bases, leaving 5 bases not matched to a gene. The CDR3 loop reads CASSPLAGNSYEQYF. DNA of the CDR3: TGTGCCAGCAGTCCTCTAGCGGGGAACTCCTACGAGCAGTACTTC.

In nucleotides, the CDR3 is TGTGCCAGCAGTGACCCCAGGGCTAATGAAAAACTGTTTTTT. It yields the protein CASSDPRANEKLFF. The rearrangement uses TRBV6-5 and TRBJ1-4, with D perhaps matching TRBD1 (5 bases). The length of the CDR3 is 14 residues. Trimming removed 5 bases at V and 3 bases at J, with 10 bases between. The germline CDR1 and CDR2 sequences are MNHEY and SVGAGI.

The chain couples TRBV10-1 to TRBJ2-1, with D perhaps TRBD2 (6 bases). The germline gives CDR1 WNHNN, CDR2 SYGVQD (reference sequence). V lost 8 bases and J lost 2, with 10 bases in between. The CDR3 is made up of 13 amino acids. The CDR3 reads CASGRDAYNEQFF. The CDR3 DNA follows: TGCGCCAGCGGGCGGGATGCCTACAATGAGCAGTTCTTC.

This clonotype appeared a few times. The rearrangement links TRBV2 to TRBJ2-1; D unclear. Trimming removed 8 bases at V and 9 bases at J, with 20 bases between. Germline CDR1 reads SNHLY; CDR2 reads FYNNEI. The CDR3 runs 14 residues. The CDR3 DNA follows: TGTGCCAGCCAAGTAAGAGTGTCCGTCGGTGAGCAGTTCTTC. Translating gives CASQVRVSVGEQFF.

This clonotype has just a few counts. V and J are TRBV6-5 and TRBJ1-1, with D perhaps TRBD1 (5 bases). This CDR3 region has 15 residues. The V and J ends lost 6 bases and 2 bases respectively, with 16 bases between them. The germline V gene has CDR1 MNHEY and CDR2 SVGAGI. The CDR3 is CASSPRDRTNTEAFF. DNA for the CDR3: TGTGCCAGCAGCCCACGGGACCGGACCAACACTGAAGCTTTCTTT.

The chain carries TRBV10-3 and TRBJ2-1; 9 bases agree with TRBD2. The CDR3 runs 15 residues. Losses at the gene ends were 4 bases for V and 7 bases for J; bases not matched to a gene: 8. Germline CDR1 and CDR2: ENHRY and SYGVKD. The CDR3 DNA reads TGTGCCATCAGTGTTTTAGCGGGAGTTGATAATGAGCAGTTCTTC. Its protein product is CAISVLAGVDNEQFF.

This clonotype was recorded a few times. This rearrangement joins TRBV7-2 to TRBJ2-1; the match to TRBD2 covers 9 bases. Per the germline V gene, CDR1 is SGHTA and CDR2 is FQGNSA. Unmatched junction bases numbered 7, after V lost 8 bases and J lost 5 bases. The CDR3 runs to 14 residues. The CDR3 loop reads CASGGTSLNNEQFF. DNA for the CDR3: TGTGCCAGCGGCGGGACTAGCTTGAACAATGAGCAGTTCTTC.

The chain has TRBV5-6 and TRBJ2-4, with 8 bases matching TRBD1. Trimming at V came to 0 bases and at J to 9 bases, leaving 14 bases not matched to a gene. Germline-derived CDR1 and CDR2 are SGHDT and YYEEEE. The CDR3 is 17 amino acids. CDR3 amino acids: CASSLETTGAGVGIQYF. The CDR3 coding sequence is TGTGCCAGCAGCTTGGAAACGACAGGGGCCGGAGTGGGCATTCAGTACTTC.

The gene calls are TRBV10-3 and TRBJ2-5, with 7 bases aligning to TRBD2. With V trimmed by 10 bases and J by 4 bases, 12 bases remained unmatched. The V gene's germline CDR1 is ENHRY and CDR2 SYGVKD. CDR3 length: 14 amino acids. The CDR3 DNA follows: TGTGCCACCGGTCTAGCGGCCGCGGTAGAGACCCAGTACTTC. This codes for CATGLAAAVETQYF.

This clonotype was seen ten or more times. The rearrangement links TRBV9 to TRBJ2-7, with a possible D match to TRBD2 (5 bases). Deletions cut 3 bases from V and 4 bases from J, with 17 bases between. Germline values: CDR1 SGDLS, CDR2 YYNGEE. The CDR3 totals 15 residues. Here the CDR3 reads CASSALPGSNYEQYF. CDR3 DNA sequence: TGTGCCAGCAGCGCCCTTCCGGGGTCAAATTACGAGCAGTACTTC. Combining the CDR3 with reference TRBV9 and TRBJ2-7 gives the whole variable domain DSGVTQTPKHLITATGQRVTLRCSPRSGDLSVYWYQQSLDQGLQFLIQYYNGEERAKGNILERFSAQQFPDLHSELNLSSLELGDSALYFCASSALPGSNYEQYFGPGTRLTVT.

This clonotype was found a few times. V is TRBV6-2 or TRBV6-3 and J is TRBJ2-7; possibly TRBD1 or TRBD2 for D (5 bases each). The V gene's germline CDR1 is MNHEY and CDR2 SVGEGT. The CDR3 sequence is 17 residues long. Trimming took off 6 bases at V and 1 base at J, with 22 bases between the two ends. The CDR3 is CASSPRYRDRQSYEQYF. As DNA, the CDR3 is TGTGCCAGCAGCCCTCGATATAGGGACCGCCAGTCCTACGAGCAGTACTTC.

This clonotype was counted a few times. This chain links TRBV15 with TRBJ2-7; 9 bases are shared with TRBD1. CDR3 length: 15 residues. CDR1 LNHNV and CDR2 YYDKDF come from the germline V gene (reference sequence). Losses at the gene ends were 1 base for V and 3 bases for J; bases not matched to a gene: 4. The CDR3 here is CATSRAGQGIYEQYF. CDR3 sequence (DNA): TGTGCCACCAGCAGAGCGGGACAGGGAATCTACGAGCAGTACTTC.

This chain links TRBV27 with TRBJ1-6, with TRBD1 identical over 9 bases. The V gene's germline CDR1 is MNHEY and CDR2 SMNVEV (reference sequence). Trimming cost V 9 bases and J 9 bases; bases outside gene matches: 9. The CDR3 sequence is 14 residues long. As DNA, the CDR3 is TGTGCCAGTCGCCGGGACAGGGACGGTTCACCCCTCCACTTT. This codes for CASRRDRDGSPLHF.

V is TRBV5-5 and J is TRBJ2-3, with D uncertain. CDR1 is SGHKS, CDR2 YYEKEE, per germline (reference sequence). The CDR3 contains 13 residues. The V end was cut by 5 bases, the J end by 6 bases, with 13 bases between. The CDR3 bases are TGTGCCAGCAGTATCCCAGGTGGGGATACGCAGTATTTT. Encoded protein: CASSIPGGDTQYF. Using reference TRBV5-5 and TRBJ2-3 for the parts outside the CDR3, the full variable domain is DAGVTQSPTHLIKTRGQQVTLRCSPISGHKSVSWYQQVLGQGPQFIFQYYEKEERGRGNFPDRFSARQFPNYSSELNVNALLLGDSALYLCASSIPGGDTQYFGPGTRLTVL.